Sequencing of this T cell receptor beta chain was carried out in a study of shared T cell receptors in the human thymus. Trimming removed 5 bases from V and 8 bases from J, with 17 bases in between. The CDR3 is made up of 14 amino acids. Germline values: CDR1 SGHNT, CDR2 YYREEE (reference sequence). Some clones are missing from TCRdb's copy, which holds only in-frame ones; the method was immunoSEQ multiplex PCR. The table lists 600,000 to 900,000 clones, 80% to 90% of them singletons. This sample also belongs to another study, concerning human thymus T cells. Per that study: Resected material from corrective heart surgery provided the thymus tissue analysed. Related research examined unrelated individuals and reported that their thymic repertoires overlapped highly.

The sequence was obtained from a girl under three years old with a congenital heart defect. The chain is built from TRBV5-4 and TRBJ2-1; D is perhaps TRBD2 (7 bases). The sequencing sample was made of thymocytes. The CDR3 DNA follows: TGTGCCAGCAGGGAGAGGGGGGGTAGCGATGAGCAGTTCTTC. This translates into CASRERGGSDEQFF.